This TCR beta chain is from a study of blood T cell repertoires in COVID-19. As for the study in general: COVID-19 samples, acute and convalescent, were from the United States, Italy and Spain. Sources were T cells, B-cell-depleted T cells, or PBMCs; the material itself was cDNA or gDNA.

In the study's own analysis: Scientists estimated how many nucleated cells there were by amplifying reference gene primers. The assay was immunoSEQ multiplex PCR, and TCRdb's table has in-frame clones only and misses some. V and J calls and clone size are given by that table; D and trimming were obtained from the DNA. The table records tens of thousands of clones, 80% to 90% of them present only once. V lost 4 bases and J lost 3, with 18 bases in between. The CDR3 runs 16 residues. Looked up from germline, CDR1 is SEHNR and CDR2 is FQNEAQ (reference sequence). This TCR came from a human donor in a cohort sampled during active COVID-19. The chain couples TRBV7-9 to TRBJ2-5, with a weak D call TRBD2 (6 bases). Sequenced material: peripheral blood. CDR3 coding DNA: TGTGCCAGCAGCTCTGATAGTGGAGGGAGAAAAGAGACCCAGTACTTC. It is translated as CASSSDSGGRKETQYF.